This T cell receptor beta chain originates from a study of blood T cell repertoires in COVID-19. Sequencing was performed with immunoSEQ multiplex PCR; in TCRdb, only in-frame clones are kept and a portion is missing. The sample has tens of thousands of clones, approximately 83% seen once. V was cut by 2 bases and J by 4 bases, with 8 bases left in between. The CDR3 has 13 residues. The gene calls are TRBV12-3 or TRBV12-4 and TRBJ1-2; D might be TRBD1 (5 bases). The TCR comes from a woman older than 75 with acute or convalescent COVID-19. The sample comprised peripheral blood. CDR3 loop: CASSLQGAYGYTF. The DNA for the CDR3 is TGTGCCAGCAGTTTACAAGGGGCCTATGGCTACACCTTC.